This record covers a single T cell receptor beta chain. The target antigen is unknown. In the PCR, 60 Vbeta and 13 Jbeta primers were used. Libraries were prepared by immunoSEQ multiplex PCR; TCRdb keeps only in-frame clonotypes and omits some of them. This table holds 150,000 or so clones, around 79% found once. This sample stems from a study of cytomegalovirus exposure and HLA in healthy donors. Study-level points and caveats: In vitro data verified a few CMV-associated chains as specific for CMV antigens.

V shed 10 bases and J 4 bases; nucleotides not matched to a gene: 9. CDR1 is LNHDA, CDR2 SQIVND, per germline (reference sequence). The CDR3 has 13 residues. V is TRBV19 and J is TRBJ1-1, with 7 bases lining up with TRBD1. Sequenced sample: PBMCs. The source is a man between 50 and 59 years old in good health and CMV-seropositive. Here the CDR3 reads CATKLRGTTEAFF. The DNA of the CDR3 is TGTGCCACCAAACTCAGGGGGACCACTGAAGCTTTCTTT. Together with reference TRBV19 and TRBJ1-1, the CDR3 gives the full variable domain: DGGITQSPKYLFRKEGQNVTLSCEQNLNHDAMYWYRQDPGQGLRLIYYSQIVNDFQKGDIAEGYSVSREKKESFPLTVTSAQKNPTAFYLCATKLRGTTEAFFGQGTRLTVV.